The entry below gives a single TCR beta chain sequence along with its context. This entry comes from a study of blood T cell repertoires in COVID-19. Overall study context: Samples of COVID-19 (acute and convalescent) were obtained from the United States, Italy and Spain.

The germline V gene encodes CDR1 SGHRS and CDR2 YFSETQ. With V trimmed by 4 bases and J by 0 bases, 5 bases remained unmatched. CDR3 length: 15 amino acids. Produced via immunoSEQ multiplex PCR; TCRdb's table is partial and in-frame only. Of fewer than 500,000 clones detected, approximately 90% appear once; the ten largest clones hold 0.95% to 1%. Recruits, aged roughly 18 to 100 years, lived in 20 to 30 US areas. The chain combines TRBV5-1 with TRBJ2-7; 9 bases align to TRBD1. The source is a woman aged 25-40 years with acute COVID-19. The specimen was PBMCs or T cells enriched from blood (not recorded which). The CDR3 DNA reads TGCGCCAGCAGCGCGGGACAGGGAAGCTCCTACGAGCAGTACTTC. This sequence encodes CASSAGQGSSYEQYF.